These 32 T cell receptor beta chains were sequenced from one sample in a study of cytomegalovirus exposure and HLA in healthy donors. The PCR contained 60 Vbeta and 13 Jbeta primers. TCRdb's table, derived via immunoSEQ multiplex PCR, lists solely in-frame clones and lacks some. Among under 70,000 clones listed, over 55% were seen once. Sequenced material: PBMCs. These receptors were obtained from a man aged 40-49 years in good health and CMV-seropositive.

Details on this clone: As the CDR3 is not closed by the conserved phenylalanine or tryptophan, this likely results from a read error. Because the CDR3's place on the DNA is in doubt, the DNA is left out and the CDR3 is given as listed by TCRdb. The chain has TRBV6-1 and TRBJ1-3; the table's TRBD1 call for D was not verified on the DNA. Germline V lookup: CDR1 MNHNS, CDR2 SASEGT. The CDR3 region is 8 residues in length, termini included. The CDR3 protein is CASSEGTA.

The rearrangement joins TRBV6-5 to TRBJ1-3; D remains ambiguous. This CDR3 has 16 residues. V was cut by 0 bases and J by 0 bases, with 9 bases left in between. Germline CDR1 and CDR2: MNHEY and SVGAGI. CDR3 coding DNA: TGTGCCAGCAGTTACTCCCGCGGAACCTCTGGAAACACCATATATTTT. This translates into CASSYSRGTSGNTIYF.

This clone occurred a few times. The chain is built from TRBV6-5 and TRBJ1-1, with 7 positions matching TRBD1. There are 13 residues in the CDR3. The V and J ends lost 8 bases and 4 bases, in that order; junction bases with no gene match: 7. Germline loops: CDR1 MNHEY, CDR2 SVGAGI. This CDR3 reads CASWHRGGTEAFF. The CDR3 DNA is TGTGCCAGCTGGCACAGGGGTGGCACTGAAGCTTTCTTT.

The CDR3: CASSPSLAGNTIYF. The DNA of the CDR3 is TGTGCCAGCAGCCCTTCGCTGGCCGGAAACACCATATATTTT. V and J are TRBV7-2 and TRBJ1-3; D not certain. The CDR3 is 14 amino acids. V was cut by 5 bases and J by 4 bases, with 12 bases left in between. Germline V gene data show CDR1 as SGHTA and CDR2 as FQGNSA.

This sequence joins TRBV7-8 and TRBJ2-3; D perhaps matches TRBD2 (5 bases). The CDR3 extends over 14 amino acids. From germline, CDR1 is SGHVS and CDR2 FQNEAQ. Trimming took off 8 bases at V and 1 base at J, with 13 bases between the two ends. This chain's CDR3 is CASCPSRGTDTQYF. For the CDR3, the DNA is TGTGCCAGCTGTCCTAGCCGGGGCACAGATACGCAGTATTTT.

This clone showed up just a few times. The chain uses TRBV6-1 and TRBJ1-1; D might be TRBD1 (5 bases). Germline CDR1 reads MNHNS; CDR2 reads SASEGT. The CDR3 sequence is 14 residues long. V was pared by 2 bases and J by 0 bases, with 7 bases between. In DNA, the CDR3 is TGTGCCAGCAGTGAACAGGGTTTGAACACTGAAGCTTTCTTT. Protein product: CASSEQGLNTEAFF.

The gene calls are TRBV4-1 and TRBJ2-6, with a weak D call TRBD2 (7 bases). Germline CDR1 reads MGHRA; CDR2 reads YSYEKL. V lost 3 bases, J lost 0 bases, and 18 bases lay in between. The CDR3 sequence is 19 residues long. The DNA of the CDR3 is TGCGCCAGCAGCCACCCGCTCCGGGGGGCAGGCTCTGGGGCCAACGTCCTGACTTTC. Its protein is CASSHPLRGAGSGANVLTF.

This clone came up a few times. V is TRBV27 and J is TRBJ1-2; perhaps TRBD1 as D (5 bases). CDR3 length: 14 amino acids. The germline V gene encodes CDR1 MNHEY and CDR2 SMNVEV (reference sequence). Trimming removed 6 bases at V and 5 bases at J, with 16 bases between. CDR3 protein: CASRSTGRGYGYTF. The CDR3 nucleotides read TGTGCCAGCAGATCTACAGGAAGGGGATATGGCTACACCTTC.

The chain carries TRBV19 and TRBJ2-5; 7 bases are shared with TRBD2. The CDR3 is 15 residues long. Germline lookup yields CDR1 LNHDA and CDR2 SQIVND (reference sequence). The junction had 6 bases not matched to a gene; V was cut back by 5 bases and J by 0 bases. The CDR3 sequence: CASSLPGLNQETQYF. DNA of the CDR3: TGTGCCAGTAGTTTACCGGGACTAAACCAAGAGACCCAGTACTTC.

This clone was counted a single time. This sequence joins TRBV29-1 and TRBJ1-1; TRBD1 matches 8 bases. Germline-derived CDR1 and CDR2 are SQVTM and ANQGSEA. The CDR3 loop spans 13 amino acids. Unmatched junction bases numbered 5, after V lost 5 bases and J lost 3 bases. Here the CDR3 reads CSVRQGFDTEAFF. The DNA of the CDR3 is TGCAGCGTTCGACAGGGGTTCGACACTGAAGCTTTCTTT.

The J gene is TRBJ2-1, the V gene TRBV9; the D gene is possibly TRBD2 (6 bases). Trimming took off 0 bases at V and 8 bases at J, with 24 bases between the two ends. The CDR3 is 18 amino acids. The V gene's germline CDR1 is SGDLS and CDR2 YYNGEE. The CDR3 loop is CASSVGPGGRGNVDEQFF. In nucleotides, the CDR3 is TGTGCCAGCAGCGTAGGCCCAGGTGGCCGGGGGAATGTTGATGAGCAGTTCTTC.

The rearrangement links TRBV4-2 to TRBJ1-2; the match to TRBD1 covers 7 bases. The CDR3 covers 14 residues. Germline loops: CDR1 LGHNA, CDR2 YNFKEQ. V lost 3 bases and J lost 6; bases outside the gene matches: 7. The CDR3 protein is CASSQEQGSDGYTF. DNA for the CDR3: TGTGCCAGCAGCCAGGAACAGGGGTCGGATGGCTACACCTTC.

The rearrangement joins TRBV7-8 to TRBJ1-1; perhaps TRBD1 as D (5 bases). CDR3 length: 13 residues. CDR1 SGHVS and CDR2 FQNEAQ come from the germline V gene. V gave up 5 bases and J gave up 2 bases, with 9 bases separating them. The CDR3, as DNA: TGTGCCAGCAGCCAACAGGACAACACTGAAGCTTTCTTT. This translates into CASSQQDNTEAFF.

This clone was counted between two and nine times. Written as DNA, the CDR3 is TGTGCCAGTAGTAGTACCAGGACAGGGAGGACTGAAGCTTTCTTT. It yields the protein CASSSTRTGRTEAFF. The chain combines TRBV19 with TRBJ1-1; 8 bases are a match to TRBD1. This CDR3 has 15 amino acids. V lost 4 bases, J lost 5 bases, and 9 bases stayed unmatched. Per germline, CDR1 LNHDA and CDR2 SQIVND (reference sequence).

The J gene is TRBJ1-5, the V gene TRBV7-3; a possible D gene is TRBD1 (5 bases). Trimming shortened V by 0 bases and J by 8 bases, and 11 bases separated the two germline ends. Germline V CDR1 and CDR2: SGHTA, FQGTGA. The CDR3 length is 14 residues. For the CDR3, the DNA is TGTGCCAGCAGCTTAACGGGGCCGGGGGAGCCCCAGCATTTT. Protein: CASSLTGPGEPQHF.

V gene TRBV18 combines with J gene TRBJ2-1; 7 bases match TRBD1. The CDR3 has 15 amino acids. V lost 6 bases and J lost 4; bases outside the gene matches: 9. Germline assignment: CDR1 KGHSH and CDR2 LQKENI. The chain's CDR3 is CASSPTGVMYNEQFF. DNA for the CDR3: TGTGCCAGCTCGCCAACAGGGGTAATGTACAATGAGCAGTTCTTC.

The chain combines TRBV7-2 with TRBJ2-7; no definite D call. CDR1 and CDR2 from the germline V gene are SGHTA and FQGNSA. V was shortened by 6 bases and J by 6 bases, with 12 bases between the two germline ends. This CDR3 spans 12 amino acids. The CDR3 DNA reads as TGTGCCAGCAGTCCGTACGGTTTCGAGCAGTACTTC. Translated: CASSPYGFEQYF.

The sample holds a few counts of this clone. This chain links TRBV29-1 with TRBJ1-6; TRBD1 agrees at 7 bases. The V segment lost 6 bases and the J segment 6 bases; nucleotides outside the gene matches: 8. The CDR3 is 14 amino acids. Germline assignment: CDR1 SQVTM and CDR2 ANQGSEA. CDR3 sequence (DNA): TGCAGCGTGGGGGACAGTAGTGGTAATTCACCCCTCCACTTT. The encoded protein is CSVGDSSGNSPLHF.

This clone was found a few times. J is TRBJ2-1 and V is TRBV10-1, with 12 bases lining up with TRBD1. CDR1 WNHNN and CDR2 SYGVQD come from the germline V gene (reference sequence). The CDR3 extends over 15 amino acids. Trimming took 6 bases from V and 3 from J; bases not matched to a gene: 3. CDR3 nucleotides: TGCGCCAGCAGCGGGGACAGGGGGCTCTACAATGAGCAGTTCTTC. Encoded protein: CASSGDRGLYNEQFF.

The V call is TRBV30, the J call TRBJ1-1; D gene ambiguous. CDR1 and CDR2 (germline): GTSNPN, SVGIG (reference sequence). The CDR3 has 13 residues. Trimming shortened V by 0 bases and J by 4 bases, and 9 bases separated the two germline ends. This chain's CDR3 is CAWSVSGSTEAFF. The CDR3 DNA reads TGTGCCTGGAGTGTTAGCGGGAGCACTGAAGCTTTCTTT.

As DNA, the CDR3 is TGCGCCAGCAGCTTGGCGTGGCGGCAGAGCTCCTACAATGAGCAGTTCTTC. Its protein is CASSLAWRQSSYNEQFF. The chain joins TRBV5-1 to TRBJ2-1; unclear D gene. V gave up 0 bases and J gave up 0 bases, with 13 bases separating them. Germline-derived CDR1 and CDR2 are SGHRS and YFSETQ. This CDR3 spans 17 amino acids.

This clone has only a few counts. The V gene is TRBV5-1, the J gene TRBJ2-5, with D perhaps TRBD1 (6 bases). Trimming stripped 2 bases from V and 4 bases from J, with 9 bases between. Germline values: CDR1 SGHRS, CDR2 YFSETQ. The CDR3 spans 13 residues. The CDR3 region has the DNA TGCGCCAGCAGCTTTAGAGGGGGAGAGACCCAGTACTTC. Its translation is CASSFRGGETQYF.

There are a few counts of this clone. The chain couples TRBV30 to TRBJ2-7; unclear D gene. V lost 7 bases and J lost 0, with 16 bases in between. Germline V lookup: CDR1 GTSNPN, CDR2 SVGIG (reference sequence). The CDR3 spans 14 residues. This CDR3 reads CALSRGTSSYEQYF. CDR3 nucleotide sequence: TGTGCCTTGAGCAGAGGAACTTCCTCCTACGAGCAGTACTTC.

The rearrangement joins TRBV6-5 to TRBJ2-7, with 10 bases fitting TRBD1. The V gene end was trimmed by 6 bases and the J gene end by 3 bases; junction bases not matched to a gene: 5. This CDR3 region has 14 residues. Per the germline V gene, CDR1 is MNHEY and CDR2 is SVGAGI. CDR3 residues: CASSTDRGLYEQYF. DNA for the CDR3: TGTGCCAGCAGCACAGACAGGGGGCTCTACGAGCAGTACTTC.

CDR3 sequence (DNA): TGTGCCAGCAGCCAAGATATACAGGGTATAGGTGGCTACACCTTC. Its protein is CASSQDIQGIGGYTF. This chain links TRBV4-2 with TRBJ1-2; D is possibly TRBD1 (6 bases). The CDR3 is 15 residues long. V gave up 0 bases and J gave up 7 bases, with 15 bases separating them. CDR1 LGHNA and CDR2 YNFKEQ come from the germline V gene.

The chain joins TRBV7-2 to TRBJ2-7, with 9 nucleotides matching TRBD1. The CDR3 extends over 15 amino acids. Germline V gives CDR1 SGHTA, CDR2 FQGNSA. After removal of 5 bases from V and 4 bases from J, the junction contained 9 bases not matched to a gene. The CDR3, as DNA: TGTGCCAGCAGCCCCACAGGGGGCAGGGTGTACGAGCAGTACTTC. Protein sequence: CASSPTGGRVYEQYF.

The chain employs TRBV15 and TRBJ1-2; 7 bases align to TRBD1. V was pared by 0 bases and J by 13 bases, with 14 bases of the junction left unmatched. The V gene's germline CDR1 is LNHNV and CDR2 YYDKDF (reference sequence). This CDR3 has 15 amino acids. CDR3 protein: CATSRDNGQAVFSTF. CDR3 in DNA: TGTGCCACCAGCAGAGATAATGGACAGGCGGTTTTCTCCACCTTC.

The chain combines TRBV4-1 with TRBJ1-1; the D is unclear. Germline assignment: CDR1 MGHRA and CDR2 YSYEKL. V lost 0 bases and J lost 0, with 14 bases in between. The CDR3 is made up of 17 amino acids. The CDR3 bases are TGCGCCAGCAGCCAAGAGACGGTAACAGCCTTGAACACTGAAGCTTTCTTT. It translates to CASSQETVTALNTEAFF.

V gene TRBV10-3 combines with J gene TRBJ2-2; 8 positions agree with TRBD1. CDR1 is ENHRY, CDR2 SYGVKD, per germline. J gave up 7 bases and V 4 bases, and 8 bases lay outside the gene matches. The length of the CDR3 is 15 residues. CDR3 residues: CAISGGTGGNGELFF. The CDR3 DNA is TGTGCCATCAGTGGCGGAACAGGGGGTAACGGGGAGCTGTTTTTT.

This chain joins TRBV6-5 and TRBJ1-2; no clear D. The CDR3 is 14 residues long. V lost 0 bases, J lost 0 bases, and 5 bases lay in between. Germline CDR1 MNHEY, CDR2 SVGAGI. The CDR3 protein is CASSYSSANYGYTF. In DNA, the CDR3 is TGTGCCAGCAGTTACTCTTCGGCTAACTATGGCTACACCTTC.

This chain uses TRBV6-5 with TRBJ1-1, with 11 bases identical to TRBD1. The J segment lost 12 bases and the V segment lost 5 bases, leaving 8 bases of the junction unmatched. Germline loops: CDR1 MNHEY, CDR2 SVGAGI. The CDR3 totals 13 residues. The CDR3 bases are TGTGCCAGCAGTGGGACAGGGGGAGAATTATCTTTCTTT. Translating it yields CASSGTGGELSFF.

The V gene is TRBV5-4, the J gene TRBJ1-1; a weak D match, TRBD1 (6 bases). CDR1 and CDR2 from the germline V gene are SGHNT and YYREEE (reference sequence). This CDR3 is 12 amino acids long. Trimming removed 4 bases from V and 4 bases from J, with 8 bases in between. The CDR3 sequence is CASSQQGTEAFF. CDR3 coding DNA: TGTGCCAGCAGCCAACAGGGCACTGAAGCTTTCTTT.